This TCR beta chain was found in a study of identical twins. Study observations and caveats: In cord blood, abundant beta clonotypes had fewer insertions; memory showed no trend. Part of the zero-insertion signal could reflect confounding by invariant MAIT and iNKT cells.

TCRdb redid the calling of the 5' RACE reads with MiXCR, one entry per CDR3 protein. The sample holds under 300,000 distinct CDR3 sequences, roughly 8.7% seen once. A few counts support this clonotype. Its antigen is not identified. The trim removed 0 bases at V and 7 bases at J, leaving 18 bases unmatched. The CDR3 has 20 residues. A further study also used this sample, focusing on yellow fever vaccine responses in identical twins.

V and J are TRBV23-1 and TRBJ1-5; 10 bases are a match to TRBD1. TRBV23-1 is treated as an ORF (open reading frame) with a function not yet certain. The TCR sequence derives from a woman aged 18-29 years in good health. The sequenced sample consisted of CD8+ T cells sorted from blood. CDR3 amino acids: CASSQSPPPDRGSSEQPQHF. In DNA form, the CDR3 reads TGCGCCAGCAGTCAATCGCCCCCCCCGGACAGGGGGTCCTCCGAACAGCCCCAGCATTTT.